The sequence of this TCR beta chain was determined in a study of blood T cell repertoires in COVID-19. Study summary: The study drew acute and convalescent COVID-19 samples from the United States, Italy and Spain.

Methods used by the authors: It was from reference gene primer amplification that nucleated cell counts were estimated. Here immunoSEQ multiplex PCR was the method, and the copy in TCRdb shows in-frame clones only, minus some. For V, J and clone size, that table is used; D and trimming come from the DNA. Of a few hundred thousand clones listed, about nine tenths are singletons. The CDR3 spans 15 residues. With 3 bases clipped from V and 5 bases from J, the junction kept 4 bases outside the gene matches. Germline loops: CDR1 SNHLY, CDR2 FYNNEI. V usage is TRBV2 and J usage is TRBJ1-5; 10 bases are shared with TRBD1. The sequence was obtained from a man between 50 and 59 years old with acute or convalescent COVID-19. Material for sequencing was peripheral blood. This CDR3 reads CASSEDRGGDQPQHF. The CDR3 DNA is TGTGCCAGCAGTGAGGACAGGGGGGGAGATCAGCCCCAGCATTTT.